These 25 T cell receptor beta chains came from one sample sequenced in a study of patients and donors after allogeneic stem cell transplantation. Each CDR3 protein is one row after TCRdb ran MiXCR on the RT-PCR reads. Altogether about 960,000 distinct CDR3 sequences are present, about a sixth being singletons, with the ten largest covering 5.5% to 6.5%. The sample comprised blood, either unsorted or a sorted T cell fraction (not recorded which). The receptor source for this set is a human donor who was either an allogeneic HSCT recipient or a stem cell or donor lymphocyte infusion donor (not recorded which). It is not recorded whose cells these are; they may come from a transplant donor.

The chain couples TRBV20-1 to TRBJ2-7; tentatively, D is TRBD2 (6 bases). This CDR3 has 13 residues. Germline lookup yields CDR1 DFQATT and CDR2 SNEGSKA (reference sequence). V lost 6 bases and J 4 bases, leaving 16 bases between the germline ends. CDR3 bases: TGCAGTGCATTCGCGGGAACGGTTTACGAGCAGTACTTC. Translating it yields CSAFAGTVYEQYF.

This clonotype came up a few times. The V and J genes are TRBV20-1 and TRBJ2-7; a weak D match, TRBD2 (5 bases). CDR1 and CDR2 (germline): DFQATT, SNEGSKA (reference sequence). Trimming left V 6 bases short and J 6 bases short, with 18 bases between. The CDR3 runs to 13 residues. The CDR3 reads CSARTPGDFEQYF. The CDR3 nucleotides are TGCAGTGCCCGGACTCCGGGTGATTTCGAGCAGTACTTC.

This chain joins TRBV5-5 and TRBJ2-3; possibly TRBD2 for D (6 bases). The CDR3 is made up of 15 amino acids. Germline V gene data show CDR1 as SGHKS and CDR2 as YYEKEE (reference sequence). Trimming removed 1 base at V and 2 bases at J, with 11 bases between. CDR3 amino acids: CASSLIGGITDTQYF. The CDR3 coding sequence is TGTGCCAGCAGCTTGATCGGAGGGATCACAGATACGCAGTATTTT.

The chain combines TRBV25-1 with TRBJ2-5, with a possible D match to TRBD2 (5 bases). This CDR3 spans 16 amino acids. Germline CDR1 and CDR2: MGHDK and SYGVNS. V lost 6 bases and J lost 1, with 18 bases in between. CDR3 amino acids: CASRKRLARPQETQYF. Written as DNA, the CDR3 is TGTGCCAGCAGGAAGCGCCTAGCTAGACCCCAAGAGACCCAGTACTTC. Using reference TRBV25-1 and TRBJ2-5 for the parts outside the CDR3, the full variable domain is EADIYQTPRYLVIGTGKKITLECSQTMGHDKMYWYQQDPGMELHLIHYSYGVNSTEKGDLSSESTVSRIRTEHFPLTLESARPSHTSQYLCASRKRLARPQETQYFGPGTRLLVL.

This chain links TRBV25-1 with TRBJ1-6; a possible D gene is TRBD1 (5 bases). Germline V gene lookup returns CDR1 MGHDK and CDR2 SYGVNS. This CDR3 contains 13 residues. The V end was cut by 4 bases, the J end by 6 bases, with 7 bases between. Here the CDR3 reads CASSAQGNSPLHF. The DNA of the CDR3 is TGTGCCAGCAGTGCGCAGGGTAATTCACCCCTCCACTTT.

The rearrangement joins TRBV11-3 to TRBJ2-1, with D possibly being TRBD2 (6 bases). The CDR3 consists of 14 residues. V lost 1 base and J lost 5, with 9 bases in between. Germline CDR1 and CDR2: SGHNT and YENEEA. The DNA of the CDR3 is TGTGCCAGCAGCTTAGGGCGGGGTAACAATGAGCAGTTCTTC. Protein product: CASSLGRGNNEQFF.

This clonotype was found a few times. The chain joins TRBV3-1 to TRBJ2-2; TRBD2 agrees at 8 bases. The CDR3 extends over 16 amino acids. The J segment lost 7 bases and the V segment lost 3 bases, leaving 10 bases of the junction unmatched. Germline lookup yields CDR1 LGHDT and CDR2 YNNKEL (reference sequence). The CDR3 nucleotides read TGTGCCAGCAGCCAGCTGGGTAGCGGGATGGGCGGGGAGCTGTTTTTT. The encoded protein is CASSQLGSGMGGELFF.

This clonotype has at least ten counts. The rearrangement joins TRBV29-1 to TRBJ2-7, with D hard to call. Trimming left V 7 bases short and J 0 bases short, with 4 bases between. This CDR3 has 10 amino acids. The germline gives CDR1 SQVTM, CDR2 ANQGSEA. The CDR3 is CSALSYEQYF. DNA for the CDR3: TGCAGCGCCCTCTCCTACGAGCAGTACTTC.

The chain carries TRBV20-1 and TRBJ2-5; possibly TRBD2 for D (6 bases). Germline V gene sequence: CDR1 DFQATT, CDR2 SNEGSKA (reference sequence). Deletions cut 0 bases from V and 4 bases from J, with 12 bases between. The CDR3 extends over 14 amino acids. The CDR3 nucleotides read TGCAGTGCTAGAGACCCGGGACTCACAGAGACCCAGTACTTC. Translated: CSARDPGLTETQYF.

This clonotype was found a few times. Relative to the germline gene, one junction end is altered; a read error may explain this. The genes are TRBV4-1 and TRBJ1-2, with 12 bases matching TRBD1. The length of the CDR3 is 14 residues. CDR1 and CDR2 from the germline V gene are MGHRA and YSYEKL. CDR3 nucleotides: TGCGCCAGCACCCAAGGGACAGGGGGCTTTGGCTACACCTTC. It specifies CASTQGTGGFGYTF.

The V call is TRBV3-1, the J call TRBJ2-1, with 7 nucleotides matching TRBD2. This CDR3 has 17 amino acids. Trimming at V came to 0 bases and at J to 3 bases, leaving 8 bases not matched to a gene. Germline CDR1 LGHDT, CDR2 YNNKEL (reference sequence). The chain's CDR3 is CASSQDYGTTNYNEQFF. The DNA of the CDR3 is TGTGCCAGCAGCCAAGATTACGGGACTACCAACTACAATGAGCAGTTCTTC.

In this sample, this clonotype turned up a few times. The gene calls are TRBV2 and TRBJ1-3; the D gene is possibly TRBD1 (5 bases). The V end was cut by 0 bases, the J end by 2 bases, with 8 bases between. The CDR3 runs to 15 residues. CDR1 is SNHLY, CDR2 FYNNEI, per germline. Written as DNA, the CDR3 is TGTGCCAGCAGTGAAGCAGGAGGGGCTGGAAACACCATATATTTT. Residues: CASSEAGGAGNTIYF.

This clonotype was counted a few times. This sequence joins TRBV27 and TRBJ1-5, with D maybe TRBD1 (6 bases). This CDR3 is built from 14 residues. Germline V CDR1 and CDR2: MNHEY, SMNVEV (reference sequence). With 4 bases removed from V and 4 bases from J, the gap between germline ends came to 11 bases. The CDR3 bases are TGTGCCAGCAGTTCCCGGACAGCTAATCAGCCCCAGCATTTT. It encodes CASSSRTANQPQHF.

This clonotype was seen a few times. The V gene is TRBV5-1, the J gene TRBJ2-7; possibly TRBD2 for D (5 bases). V shed 3 bases and J shed 2 bases, with 18 bases lying between them. Germline CDR1 is SGHRS and CDR2 is YFSETQ. The CDR3 is 16 residues long. The CDR3 DNA follows: TGCGCCAGCAGCTCGCCCTCGCGGGTCTCTACCTACGAGCAGTACTTC. It is translated as CASSSPSRVSTYEQYF.

This chain joins TRBV4-2 and TRBJ1-5; no definite D call. Germline loops: CDR1 LGHNA, CDR2 YNFKEQ. This CDR3 spans 18 amino acids. Trimming shortened V by 1 base and J by 3 bases, and 19 bases separated the two germline ends. CDR3 nucleotide sequence: TGTGCCAGCAGCCAAGGGGAACTAACACGACTGAACAATCAGCCCCAGCATTTT. It yields the protein CASSQGELTRLNNQPQHF.

The rearrangement joins TRBV7-2 to TRBJ1-2; 7 nucleotides match TRBD1. Germline V gene lookup returns CDR1 SGHTA and CDR2 FQGNSA. Losses at the gene ends were 4 bases for V and 7 bases for J; bases not matched to a gene: 12. This CDR3 region has 15 residues. CDR3 bases: TGTGCCAGCAGCTCCCCGGACAGGCGGAGGAGTGGCTACACCTTC. Its translation: CASSSPDRRRSGYTF.

This clonotype was seen a handful of times. V is TRBV6-5 and J is TRBJ1-3; D might be TRBD1 (5 bases). There are 15 residues in the CDR3. Germline loops: CDR1 MNHEY, CDR2 SVGAGI. V lost 1 base, J lost 0 bases, and 7 bases lay in between. CDR3 amino acids: CASSYLDNSGNTIYF. DNA for the CDR3: TGTGCCAGCAGTTACTTGGACAACTCTGGAAACACCATATATTTT.

DNA of the CDR3: TGCAGTGCTCGAGGCGAGGCCAACGAGCAGTACTTC. Encoded protein: CSARGEANEQYF. The chain links TRBV20-1 to TRBJ2-7; D is uncertain. CDR1 and CDR2 (germline): DFQATT, SNEGSKA (reference sequence). Trimming took off 5 bases at V and 5 bases at J, with 13 bases between the two ends. This CDR3 has 12 residues.

This clonotype was counted ten times or more. This chain connects TRBV12-3 or TRBV12-4 to TRBJ1-1, with 8 bases identical to TRBD1. The CDR3 consists of 14 residues. With V trimmed by 3 bases and J by 4 bases, 4 bases remained unmatched. CDR3 residues: CASSLGDRGTEAFF. The CDR3 DNA reads as TGTGCCAGCAGTTTGGGCGACAGGGGCACTGAAGCTTTCTTT.

V and J are TRBV20-1 and TRBJ2-3; 9 bases map to TRBD2. V gave up 5 bases and J gave up 0 bases; unmatched junction bases: 6. Germline V gene lookup returns CDR1 DFQATT and CDR2 SNEGSKA (reference sequence). The CDR3 has 15 amino acids. This chain's CDR3 is CSASTSGPSTDTQYF. CDR3 coding DNA: TGCAGTGCTTCCACTAGCGGGCCTAGCACAGATACGCAGTATTTT.

This clonotype came up a few times. The rearrangement links TRBV7-9 to TRBJ1-2; D ambiguous. Germline CDR1 is SEHNR and CDR2 is FQNEAQ (reference sequence). There are 15 residues in the CDR3. V was shortened by 1 base and J by 7 bases, with 16 bases between the two germline ends. The CDR3 nucleotides read TGTGCCAGCAGCTTAGACCCACACGTGGGGAGTGGCTACACCTTC. It codes for CASSLDPHVGSGYTF.

V and J are TRBV5-1 and TRBJ2-1; 7 bases are a match to TRBD1. This CDR3 is 13 amino acids long. Germline values: CDR1 SGHRS, CDR2 YFSETQ. V shed 4 bases, J shed 10 bases, and the junction held 8 bases outside the gene matches. The CDR3 reads CASSELDRAEQFF. As DNA, the CDR3 is TGCGCCAGCAGCGAATTAGACAGGGCCGAGCAGTTCTTC.

The chain employs TRBV20-1 and TRBJ2-7; 7 bases are a match to TRBD2. V shed 1 base and J 5 bases; nucleotides not matched to a gene: 8. The CDR3 length is 14 residues. CDR1 is DFQATT and CDR2 is SNEGSKA in the germline V gene (reference sequence). In DNA form, the CDR3 reads TGCAGTGCTAGAGCGGGACTAACTGGCGACGAGCAGTACTTC. Protein product: CSARAGLTGDEQYF.

The CDR3 region is CASSFTGGPYSYNEQFF. In DNA, the CDR3 is TGTGCCAGCAGCTTTACAGGGGGCCCCTACTCCTACAATGAGCAGTTCTTC. J is TRBJ2-1 and V is TRBV7-9; 9 nucleotides agree with TRBD1. The CDR3 contains 17 residues. With V trimmed by 3 bases and J by 0 bases, 6 bases remained unmatched. In germline, CDR1 is SEHNR, CDR2 FQNEAQ (reference sequence).

This clonotype has just a few counts. This chain joins TRBV20-1 and TRBJ2-7, with no clear D. The germline gives CDR1 DFQATT, CDR2 SNEGSKA (reference sequence). The CDR3 runs 12 residues. Trimming shortened V by 0 bases and J by 3 bases, and 6 bases separated the two germline ends. The CDR3 loop reads CSARDKGYEQYF. CDR3 bases: TGCAGTGCTAGAGATAAGGGCTACGAGCAGTACTTC.